Listed here are 31 T cell receptor beta chains from one sample, sequenced in a study of CD8+ T cells in alopecia areata. cDNA reverse transcribed from extracted RNA served as the sequencing template. The data were produced by immunoSEQ multiplex PCR, yet TCRdb's version contains in-frame clones alone and is incomplete. The data hold 200,000 or so clones, with 58% observed a single time. This sample's treatment: oral pan-JAK inhibitor, 5-10 mg twice daily. The starting material was CD4+ T cells sorted from blood, obtained at week 24, from a patient treated with tofacitinib. The receptors come from a human donor with alopecia areata.

The sample holds a few counts of this clone. The J gene is TRBJ2-1, the V gene TRBV19, with a tentative D call TRBD2 (6 bases). This CDR3 is built from 12 residues. The germline V gene has CDR1 LNHDA and CDR2 SQIVND (reference sequence). V lost 10 bases and J 2 bases, leaving 9 bases between the germline ends. This CDR3 is CATGGAYNEQFF. The CDR3 DNA is TGTGCCACCGGGGGAGCCTACAATGAGCAGTTCTTC.

The genes are TRBV7-9 and TRBJ1-6; maybe TRBD1 (5 bases). Germline CDR1 SEHNR, CDR2 FQNEAQ (reference sequence). V lost 3 bases to trimming and J lost 0 bases, with 9 bases between them. This CDR3 is 16 amino acids long. This chain's CDR3 is CASSFSGGSYNSPLHF. For the CDR3, the DNA is TGTGCCAGCAGCTTCTCCGGGGGCTCCTATAATTCACCCCTCCACTTT.

This sequence joins TRBV18 and TRBJ2-7; D is uncertain. The CDR3 consists of 14 residues. Germline lookup yields CDR1 KGHSH and CDR2 LQKENI. With 1 base removed from V and 3 bases from J, the gap between germline ends came to 10 bases. The CDR3 is CASSPREEDYEQYF. CDR3 nucleotides: TGTGCCAGCTCACCACGAGAGGAAGACTACGAGCAGTACTTC.

The V call is TRBV7-8, the J call TRBJ2-2; D uncertain. The CDR3 is made up of 14 amino acids. The ends were cut back, 1 base at V and 7 bases at J, with 10 bases in the middle. Germline CDR1 is SGHVS and CDR2 is FQNEAQ. The CDR3 DNA reads as TGTGCCAGCAGCTTAGGATTAGAAGGCGGGGAGCTGTTTTTT. Translated: CASSLGLEGGELFF.

In regard to this clone: With a much larger clone just one base away, this may be a read error. The sample carries other DNA sequences with the same CDR3. The chain recombines TRBV7-6 with TRBJ2-7; D unresolved. The CDR3 extends over 11 amino acids. Trimming pared 4 bases from V and 3 bases from J, leaving 4 bases between. Per the germline V gene, CDR1 is SGHVS and CDR2 is FNYEAQ. CDR3 sequence reads: CASSSHYEQYF. In DNA form, the CDR3 reads TGTGCCAGCAGCTCGCACTACGAGCAGTACTTC.

The rearrangement links TRBV5-1 to TRBJ2-5, with 7 bases identical to TRBD2. The germline V gene encodes CDR1 SGHRS and CDR2 YFSETQ. This CDR3 comprises 16 residues. V was pared by 6 bases and J by 3 bases, with 14 bases of the junction left unmatched. The CDR3 sequence is CASTRGAAGREETQYF. The DNA for the CDR3 is TGCGCCAGCACCCGCGGTGCGGCGGGGAGGGAAGAGACCCAGTACTTC.

This chain uses TRBV18 with TRBJ2-3; 8 nucleotides match TRBD2. The CDR3 is 16 amino acids. The V and J ends lost 2 bases and 6 bases, in that order; junction bases with no gene match: 10. Germline CDR1 and CDR2: KGHSH and LQKENI. CDR3 sequence: CASSPRGSSGGDTQYF. The CDR3 DNA reads TGTGCCAGCTCACCAAGAGGGTCGAGCGGGGGCGATACGCAGTATTTT.

The V gene is TRBV30, the J gene TRBJ2-7; 9 nucleotides align to TRBD2. CDR1 GTSNPN and CDR2 SVGIG come from the germline V gene (reference sequence). Trimming took 3 bases from V and 4 from J; bases not matched to a gene: 10. This CDR3 region has 15 residues. CDR3 region: CAWSVGTSSGYEQYF. CDR3 DNA: TGTGCCTGGAGCGTAGGGACTAGCTCAGGGTACGAGCAGTACTTC.

The genes are TRBV29-1 and TRBJ2-5; D possibly uses TRBD1 or TRBD2 (6 bases each). This CDR3 region has 14 residues. Trimming left V 7 bases short and J 5 bases short, with 20 bases between. Germline V gene sequence: CDR1 SQVTM, CDR2 ANQGSEA. The CDR3 loop is CSALRGAGAETQYF. As DNA, the CDR3 is TGCAGCGCTCTAAGGGGGGCAGGGGCGGAGACCCAGTACTTC. Variable domain in full (rest from reference TRBV29-1 and TRBJ2-5): SAVISQKPSRDICQRGTSLTIQCQVDSQVTMMFWYRQQPGQSLTLIATANQGSEATYESGFVIDKFPISRPNLTFSTLTVSNMSPEDSSIYLCSALRGAGAETQYFGPGTRLLVL.

This sequence joins TRBV5-1 and TRBJ1-2; 9 bases align to TRBD1. V lost 4 bases to trimming and J lost 1 base; unmatched junction nucleotides: 5. This CDR3 has 15 residues. Germline CDR1 is SGHRS and CDR2 is YFSETQ. The CDR3 region has the DNA TGCGCCAGCAGCCCTGGGACAGGGCTTAACTATGGCTACACCTTC. Protein sequence: CASSPGTGLNYGYTF.

The chain couples TRBV2 to TRBJ2-5; D gene ambiguous. V lost 7 bases and J 9 bases, leaving 15 bases between the germline ends. This CDR3 has 12 amino acids. Germline CDR1 is SNHLY and CDR2 is FYNNEI. DNA of the CDR3: TGTGCCAGCATCCTCGAGAGCCCAGCCCAGTACTTC. This sequence encodes CASILESPAQYF.

The rearrangement uses TRBV7-6 and TRBJ1-6; 8 positions agree with TRBD1. J gave up 8 bases and V 1 base, and 4 bases lay outside the gene matches. The CDR3 loop spans 15 amino acids. Germline CDR1 is SGHVS and CDR2 is FNYEAQ. The CDR3 reads CASSLVPQGDSPLHF. CDR3 in DNA: TGTGCCAGCAGCTTAGTCCCACAGGGGGATTCACCCCTCCACTTT. The full variable domain, with the rest looked up from reference TRBV7-6 and TRBJ1-6, is GAGVSQSPRYKVTKRGQDVALRCDPISGHVSLYWYRQALGQGPEFLTYFNYEAQQDKSGLPNDRFSAERPEGSISTLTIQRTEQRDSAMYRCASSLVPQGDSPLHFGNGTRLTVT.

This clone came up a few times. This chain connects TRBV27 to TRBJ1-2; 10 bases are a match to TRBD1. CDR1 is MNHEY and CDR2 is SMNVEV in the germline V gene (reference sequence). The V segment lost 6 bases and the J segment 2 bases; nucleotides outside the gene matches: 9. The CDR3 covers 16 residues. The chain's CDR3 is CASSARTGGRNYGYTF. The CDR3 region has the DNA TGTGCCAGCAGCGCCCGGACAGGGGGAAGGAACTATGGCTACACCTTC.

V is TRBV4-3 and J is TRBJ2-1; D gene unclear. V lost 2 bases and J 0 bases, leaving 11 bases between the germline ends. Germline CDR1 and CDR2: LGHNA and YSLEER. The CDR3 is 16 amino acids. This chain's CDR3 is CASSQLDMISYNEQFF. CDR3 DNA sequence: TGCGCCAGCAGCCAACTCGACATGATCTCCTACAATGAGCAGTTCTTC.

The V call is TRBV5-1, the J call TRBJ1-2, with D unclear. The CDR3 length is 12 residues. Trimming left V 2 bases short and J 6 bases short, with 8 bases between. Per the germline V gene, CDR1 is SGHRS and CDR2 is YFSETQ. The CDR3 here is CASSLDQNGYTF. The CDR3 region has the DNA TGCGCCAGCAGCTTAGACCAAAATGGCTACACCTTC. Based on the CDR3 plus reference TRBV5-1 and TRBJ1-2, the full variable domain is KAGVTQTPRYLIKTRGQQVTLSCSPISGHRSVSWYQQTPGQGLQFLFEYFSETQRNKGNFPGRFSGRQFSNSRSEMNVSTLELGDSALYLCASSLDQNGYTFGSGTRLTVV.

The rearrangement joins TRBV7-3 to TRBJ2-3; D unresolved. CDR1 is SGHTA, CDR2 FQGTGA, per germline. Trimming stripped 1 base from V and 5 bases from J, with 7 bases between. The CDR3 length is 13 residues. CDR3 in amino acids: CASSLSGGDTQYF. The CDR3 DNA follows: TGTGCCAGCAGCTTAAGCGGCGGAGATACGCAGTATTTT.

The CDR3 DNA is TGTGCCAGCAGCCCCCGACAGATCAGCTATGGCTACACCTTC. Its protein product is CASSPRQISYGYTF. The chain employs TRBV7-9 and TRBJ1-2; weak D call: TRBD1 (5 bases). Germline CDR1 reads SEHNR; CDR2 reads FQNEAQ (reference sequence). The CDR3 runs 14 residues. V shed 5 bases and J shed 4 bases, with 14 bases lying between them.

The gene calls are TRBV5-6 and TRBJ1-4; D gene unclear. The CDR3 extends over 13 amino acids. Trimming shortened V by 4 bases and J by 0 bases, and 4 bases separated the two germline ends. The germline gives CDR1 SGHDT, CDR2 YYEEEE. CDR3 nucleotides: TGTGCCAGCAGCCTAACAACTAATGAAAAACTGTTTTTT. Translation gives CASSLTTNEKLFF.

CDR3 protein: CASSVGAGGTNTEAFF. The DNA for the CDR3 is TGTGCCAGCAGCGTAGGGGCAGGGGGGACAAACACTGAAGCTTTCTTT. The chain combines TRBV9 with TRBJ1-1; 7 nucleotides agree with TRBD1. Per germline, CDR1 SGDLS and CDR2 YYNGEE. Trimming removed 0 bases from V and 2 bases from J; junction bases left unmatched: 7. The CDR3 totals 16 residues. The whole variable domain, remainder taken from reference TRBV9 and TRBJ1-1, is DSGVTQTPKHLITATGQRVTLRCSPRSGDLSVYWYQQSLDQGLQFLIQYYNGEERAKGNILERFSAQQFPDLHSELNLSSLELGDSALYFCASSVGAGGTNTEAFFGQGTRLTVV.

This clone has a handful of counts. The CDR3 region is CASSSRQGAGEQYF. CDR3 bases: TGTGCCAGCAGCTCCCGACAGGGGGCGGGCGAGCAGTACTTC. V gene TRBV7-6 combines with J gene TRBJ2-7, with 10 bases identical to TRBD1. Germline CDR1 is SGHVS and CDR2 is FNYEAQ. With 4 bases clipped from V and 6 bases from J, the junction kept 6 bases outside the gene matches. This CDR3 is built from 14 residues.

This chain uses TRBV6-6 with TRBJ2-2; 10 bases line up with TRBD2. CDR3 length: 15 residues. J gave up 3 bases and V 7 bases, and 5 bases lay outside the gene matches. Germline assignment: CDR1 MNHNY and CDR2 SVGAGI (reference sequence). CDR3 sequence (DNA): TGTGCCAGCAAAAGGACTAGCGGTTACACCGGGGAGCTGTTTTTT. Translation: CASKRTSGYTGELFF.

On this clone itself: Germline is not matched at one junction end, which may reflect a read error. This chain connects TRBV2 to TRBJ1-2; perhaps TRBD1 as D (6 bases). Germline lookup yields CDR1 SNHLY and CDR2 FYNNEI. The CDR3 has 13 amino acids. CDR3 bases: TGTGCCAGCAGCGAAGGACAGCCTTATGGCTACACCTTC. Protein product: CASSEGQPYGYTF.

CDR3 DNA sequence: TGTGCCAGCAGTGACAGGGACAGCTCCTACGAGCAGTACTTC. Its translation: CASSDRDSSYEQYF. The chain recombines TRBV2 with TRBJ2-7; TRBD1 matches at 7 bases. The J segment lost 0 bases and the V segment lost 3 bases, leaving 2 bases of the junction unmatched. The CDR3 spans 14 residues. CDR1 is SNHLY, CDR2 FYNNEI, per germline. The full variable domain, in which reference TRBV2 and TRBJ2-7 provide the parts outside the CDR3, is EPEVTQTPSHQVTQMGQEVILRCVPISNHLYFYWYRQILGQKVEFLVSFYNNEISEKSEIFDDQFSVERPDGSNFTLKIRSTKLEDSAMYFCASSDRDSSYEQYFGPGTRLTVT.

V is TRBV10-3 and J is TRBJ1-2; D gene uncertain. The germline CDR1 and CDR2 sequences are ENHRY and SYGVKD. V shed 3 bases and J shed 4 bases, with 6 bases lying between them. The CDR3 contains 12 residues. The CDR3 is CAISDSGYGYTF. CDR3 in DNA: TGTGCCATCAGTGATTCTGGCTATGGCTACACCTTC.

This rearrangement joins TRBV7-2 to TRBJ2-4; no clear D gene. The germline gives CDR1 SGHTA, CDR2 FQGNSA. Trimming shortened V by 6 bases and J by 1 base, and 13 bases separated the two germline ends. The CDR3 is made up of 15 amino acids. The CDR3: CASSSQPRAKNIQYF. The DNA for the CDR3 is TGTGCCAGCAGTTCTCAGCCCCGTGCCAAAAACATTCAGTACTTC.

The chain carries TRBV4-2 and TRBJ2-5; TRBD2 matches at 7 bases. V trimming: 1 base; J trimming: 7 bases; junction bases outside the gene matches: 18. Germline V gene lookup returns CDR1 LGHNA and CDR2 YNFKEQ. CDR3 length: 18 residues. CDR3 sequence (DNA): TGTGCCAGCAGCCAAGTAATTTCCGGCGGGGGTATAGTCGGGACCCAGTACTTC. Its protein product is CASSQVISGGGIVGTQYF.

J is TRBJ2-7 and V is TRBV6-6; D uncertain. CDR3 length: 13 amino acids. The V and J ends lost 2 bases and 2 bases respectively, with 7 bases between them. In germline, CDR1 is MNHNY, CDR2 SVGAGI (reference sequence). This chain's CDR3 is CASSYGRAYEQYF. In DNA, the CDR3 is TGTGCCAGCAGTTACGGACGGGCCTACGAGCAGTACTTC.

This chain joins TRBV7-3 and TRBJ2-3; TRBD2 matches 7 bases. J lost 5 bases, V lost 2 bases, and 4 bases had no gene match. The CDR3 sequence is 14 residues long. Germline lookup yields CDR1 SGHTA and CDR2 FQGTGA. The CDR3 is CASSLGGSVDTQYF. Written as DNA, the CDR3 is TGTGCCAGCAGCTTAGGCGGGAGTGTAGATACGCAGTATTTT.

This chain connects TRBV4-3 to TRBJ1-4, with D possibly matching TRBD1 (5 bases). Germline V lookup: CDR1 LGHNA, CDR2 YSLEER. The CDR3 loop spans 15 amino acids. V was pared by 0 bases and J by 0 bases, with 5 bases between. In DNA, the CDR3 is TGCGCCAGCAGCCAAGAGGGGGCAACTAATGAAAAACTGTTTTTT. This encodes CASSQEGATNEKLFF.

This clone was seen a handful of times. This chain links TRBV7-2 with TRBJ2-5, with TRBD2 matching 14 bases. From germline, CDR1 is SGHTA and CDR2 FQGNSA. There are 19 residues in the CDR3. J lost 4 bases, V lost 3 bases, and 13 bases had no gene match. CDR3 amino acids: CASSLLGLAGGLGGETQYF. CDR3 DNA sequence: TGTGCCAGCAGCTTGCTCGGACTAGCGGGAGGTCTCGGGGGAGAGACCCAGTACTTC.

The chain links TRBV7-2 to TRBJ1-2, with 8 bases that match TRBD1. The V and J ends lost 3 bases and 7 bases, in that order; junction bases with no gene match: 7. This CDR3 contains 14 residues. Looked up from germline, CDR1 is SGHTA and CDR2 is FQGNSA. CDR3 region: CASSFVGQGSGYTF. The CDR3 DNA is TGTGCCAGCAGCTTTGTAGGACAGGGATCTGGCTACACCTTC.